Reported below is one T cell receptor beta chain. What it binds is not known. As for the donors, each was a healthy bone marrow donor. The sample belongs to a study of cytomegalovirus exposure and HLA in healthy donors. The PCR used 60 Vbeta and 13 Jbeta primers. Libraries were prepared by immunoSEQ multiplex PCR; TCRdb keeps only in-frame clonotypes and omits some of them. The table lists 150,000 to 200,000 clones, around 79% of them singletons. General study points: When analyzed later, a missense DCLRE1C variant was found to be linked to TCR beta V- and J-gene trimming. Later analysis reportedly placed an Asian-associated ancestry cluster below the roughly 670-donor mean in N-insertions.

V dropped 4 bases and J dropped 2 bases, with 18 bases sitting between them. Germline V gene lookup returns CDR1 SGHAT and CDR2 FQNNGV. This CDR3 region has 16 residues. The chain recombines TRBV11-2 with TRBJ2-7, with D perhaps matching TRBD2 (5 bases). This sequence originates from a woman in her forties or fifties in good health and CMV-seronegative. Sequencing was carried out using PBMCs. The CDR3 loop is CASSSGNSLPPYEQYF. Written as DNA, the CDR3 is TGTGCCAGCAGCTCCGGGAACTCGTTGCCCCCCTACGAGCAGTACTTC.